This T cell receptor (beta chain) was documented in a study of PD-1 blockade in mismatch repair-deficient tumors. A few pembrolizumab responders had their TCRs sequenced. This clone occurred once. Its matching antigen is unknown. Data came from immunoSEQ multiplex PCR; TCRdb stores just in-frame clones and leaves some out. The table lists about 110,000 clones, 60% to 85% of them singletons. Study findings and constraints: Tumor-resident clones, often undetectable pretreatment in blood, expanded then contracted after pembrolizumab.

This CDR3 has 14 amino acids. V dropped 0 bases and J dropped 3 bases, with 9 bases sitting between them. CDR1 is SEHNR, CDR2 FQNEAQ, per germline (reference sequence). The J gene is TRBJ2-7, the V gene TRBV7-9; no reliable D call. The starting material was peripheral blood, obtained just over 59 weeks after starting pembrolizumab. The receptor's source is an adult with mismatch repair-deficient cancer. The CDR3 DNA is TGTGCCAGCAGCTTAGCGGACCATTTCTACGAGCAGTACTTC. Encoded protein: CASSLADHFYEQYF.